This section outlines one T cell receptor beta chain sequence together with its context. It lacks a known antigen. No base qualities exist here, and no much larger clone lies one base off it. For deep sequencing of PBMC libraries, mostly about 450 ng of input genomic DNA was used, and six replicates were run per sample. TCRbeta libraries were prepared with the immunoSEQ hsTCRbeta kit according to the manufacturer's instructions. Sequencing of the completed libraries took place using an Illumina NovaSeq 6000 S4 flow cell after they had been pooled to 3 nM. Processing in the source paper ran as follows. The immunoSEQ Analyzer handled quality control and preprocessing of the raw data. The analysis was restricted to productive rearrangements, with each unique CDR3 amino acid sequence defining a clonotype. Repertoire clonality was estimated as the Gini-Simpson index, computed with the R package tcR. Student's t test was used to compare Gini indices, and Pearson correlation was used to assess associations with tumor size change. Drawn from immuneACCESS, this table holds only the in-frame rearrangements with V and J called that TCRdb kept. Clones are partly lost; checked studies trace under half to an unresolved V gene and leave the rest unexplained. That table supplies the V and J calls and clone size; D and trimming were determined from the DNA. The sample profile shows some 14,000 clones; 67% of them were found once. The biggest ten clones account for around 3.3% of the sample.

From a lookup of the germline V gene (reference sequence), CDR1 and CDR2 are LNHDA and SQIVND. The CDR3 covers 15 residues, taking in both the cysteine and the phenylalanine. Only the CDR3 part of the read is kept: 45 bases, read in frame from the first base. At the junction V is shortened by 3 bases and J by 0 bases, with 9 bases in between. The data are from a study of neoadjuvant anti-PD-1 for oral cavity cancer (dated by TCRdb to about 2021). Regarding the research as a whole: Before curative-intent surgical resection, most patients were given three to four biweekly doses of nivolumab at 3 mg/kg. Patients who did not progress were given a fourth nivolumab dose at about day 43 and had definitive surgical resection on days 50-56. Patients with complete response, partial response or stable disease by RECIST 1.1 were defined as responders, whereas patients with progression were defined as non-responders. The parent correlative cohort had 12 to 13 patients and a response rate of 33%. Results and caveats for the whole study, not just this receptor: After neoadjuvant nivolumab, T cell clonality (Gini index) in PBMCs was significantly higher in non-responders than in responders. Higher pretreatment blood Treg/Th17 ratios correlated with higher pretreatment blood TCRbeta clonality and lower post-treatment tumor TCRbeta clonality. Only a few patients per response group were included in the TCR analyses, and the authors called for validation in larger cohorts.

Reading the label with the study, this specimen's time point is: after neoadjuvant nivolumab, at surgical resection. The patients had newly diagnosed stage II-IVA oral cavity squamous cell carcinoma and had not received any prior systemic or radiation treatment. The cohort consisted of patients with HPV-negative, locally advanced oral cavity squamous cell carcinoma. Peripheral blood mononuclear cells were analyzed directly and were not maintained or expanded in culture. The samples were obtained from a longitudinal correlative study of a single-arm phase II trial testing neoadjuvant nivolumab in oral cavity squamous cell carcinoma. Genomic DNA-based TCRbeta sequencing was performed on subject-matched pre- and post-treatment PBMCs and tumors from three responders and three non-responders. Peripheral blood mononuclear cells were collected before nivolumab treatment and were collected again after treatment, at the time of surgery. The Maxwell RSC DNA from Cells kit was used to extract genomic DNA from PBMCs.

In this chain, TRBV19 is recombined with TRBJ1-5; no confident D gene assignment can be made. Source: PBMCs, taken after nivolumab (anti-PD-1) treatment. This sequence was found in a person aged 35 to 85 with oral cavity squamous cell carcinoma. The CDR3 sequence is CASSIDPYSNQPQHF. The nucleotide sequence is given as TGTGCCAGTAGTATTGATCCTTATAGCAATCAGCCCCAGCATTTT.